Listed below are T cell receptor beta chains from one sample, sequenced in a study of control samples from healthy donors and cancer patients. Libraries were prepared by immunoSEQ multiplex PCR; TCRdb keeps only in-frame clonotypes and omits some of them. The sample comprises about 160,000 clones, roughly 92% of which are singletons, and less than 0.75% rests with the top ten. Sequencing input: blood. The origin of the receptors is a woman younger than 45 in good health. Both conserved end residues are trimmed from each CDR3.

j_call: TRBJ2-7; v_call: TRBV7-2; cdr3_aa: ASSLVFSGRAGEQY
j_call: TRBJ1-1; v_call: TRBV7-2; cdr3_aa: ASRPTGTGEAF
j_call: TRBJ1-4; v_call: TRBV24-1; cdr3_aa: ATSARPGAGNEKLF
j_call: TRBJ1-5; v_call: TRBV6-6; cdr3_aa: ASSYSGLDQPQH
j_call: TRBJ2-5; v_call: TRBV30; cdr3_aa: AWSVQTTQETQY
j_call: TRBJ2-7; v_call: TRBV5-1; cdr3_aa: ASSEQGDQWY
j_call: TRBJ1-4; v_call: TRBV7-9; cdr3_aa: ASSAGEKLF
j_call: TRBJ1-4; v_call: TRBV10-3; cdr3_aa: AISERQYSATNEKLF
j_call: TRBJ2-5; v_call: TRBV21-1; cdr3_aa: ASSKEPGGKNQETQY
j_call: TRBJ2-6; v_call: TRBV6-1; cdr3_aa: ASSEGGGGANVLT
j_call: TRBJ1-3; v_call: TRBV5-8; cdr3_aa: AGSLRSSGNTIY
j_call: TRBJ1-1; v_call: TRBV24-1; cdr3_aa: ATSDLGPVMNTEAF
j_call: TRBJ1-1; v_call: TRBV18; cdr3_aa: ASSPGRDTEAF
j_call: TRBJ2-1; v_call: TRBV27; cdr3_aa: ASSPGPYNEQF
j_call: TRBJ2-3; v_call: TRBV5-1; cdr3_aa: ASSRRSTDTQY
j_call: TRBJ2-1; v_call: TRBV25-1; cdr3_aa: ASSAASGSNEQF
j_call: TRBJ2-7; v_call: TRBV6-2/TRBV6-3; cdr3_aa: ASSYGRTSSYEQY
j_call: TRBJ2-5; v_call: TRBV27; cdr3_aa: ASSGRQETQY
j_call: TRBJ1-1; v_call: TRBV28; cdr3_aa: ASSFVDRNTEAF
j_call: TRBJ2-1; v_call: TRBV2; cdr3_aa: ASSEAGGPYNEQF
j_call: TRBJ2-7; v_call: TRBV19; cdr3_aa: ASTPSAGLTYEQY
j_call: TRBJ1-6; v_call: TRBV7-9; cdr3_aa: ASSPPTDNSPLH
j_call: TRBJ2-7; v_call: TRBV14; cdr3_aa: ASSSYKTTSYEQY
j_call: TRBJ1-6; v_call: TRBV4-1; cdr3_aa: ASSQDETGERSPLH
j_call: TRBJ2-1; v_call: TRBV5-1; cdr3_aa: ASSPGQPTYNEQF
j_call: TRBJ1-1; v_call: TRBV13; cdr3_aa: ASRPAGQNTEAF
j_call: TRBJ2-1; v_call: TRBV19; cdr3_aa: ATTPRLAGHNEQF
j_call: TRBJ1-5; v_call: TRBV6-2/TRBV6-3; cdr3_aa: ASSTGGITRQPQH
j_call: TRBJ2-1; v_call: TRBV3-1/TRBV3-2; cdr3_aa: ASSQEGQGSYDEQF
j_call: TRBJ1-6; v_call: TRBV19; cdr3_aa: ASSIGTAEPYPLH
j_call: TRBJ1-6; v_call: TRBV4-3; cdr3_aa: ASSQNTGGYSPLH
j_call: TRBJ1-2; v_call: TRBV4-2; cdr3_aa: ASSQDYQNYGYT
j_call: TRBJ1-2; v_call: TRBV19; cdr3_aa: ASSPPETAYGYT
j_call: TRBJ2-4; v_call: TRBV10-2; cdr3_aa: ASSDPNPAKNIQY
j_call: TRBJ2-1; v_call: TRBV14; cdr3_aa: ASSQGLAENEQF
j_call: TRBJ1-3; v_call: TRBV2; cdr3_aa: ASSDGLTGNTIY
j_call: TRBJ1-6; v_call: TRBV28; cdr3_aa: ASYRTSRSSPLH
j_call: TRBJ2-7; v_call: TRBV4-1; cdr3_aa: ASSQSQHSSYEQY
j_call: TRBJ2-1; v_call: TRBV10-2; cdr3_aa: ASSSTSGVYNEQF
j_call: TRBJ2-7; v_call: TRBV6-2/TRBV6-3; cdr3_aa: ASSSLGFKEQY
j_call: TRBJ1-2; v_call: TRBV10-3; cdr3_aa: AISGDRGSSDYGYT
j_call: TRBJ2-5; v_call: TRBV19; cdr3_aa: ASSIGKNLGETQY
j_call: TRBJ2-1; v_call: TRBV29-1; cdr3_aa: SVDGNEQF
j_call: TRBJ1-4; v_call: TRBV6-2/TRBV6-3; cdr3_aa: ASSSTDRASEKLF
j_call: TRBJ2-3; v_call: TRBV19; cdr3_aa: ASGTSGGTDTQY
j_call: TRBJ1-6; v_call: TRBV27; cdr3_aa: ASRDRALLYNSPLH
j_call: TRBJ1-1; v_call: TRBV4-1; cdr3_aa: ASSQGFVRGQVDAF